Detailed here is one T cell receptor (beta chain). No antigen is known for it. This sample was taken from a study of cytomegalovirus exposure and HLA in healthy donors. Findings of the study overall: V segments that were indistinguishable, TRBV6-2 and TRBV6-3 among them, were omitted from analysis.

Trimming removed 3 bases from V and 8 bases from J, with 11 bases in between. Germline V gene data show CDR1 as MNHEY and CDR2 as SMNVEV (reference sequence). The CDR3 consists of 13 residues. 13 Jbeta primers and 60 Vbeta primers were used for the PCR. Using immunoSEQ multiplex PCR, the repertoire was profiled, and TCRdb retains in-frame clones only, with some absent. Of hundreds of thousands of clones listed, roughly 82% are singletons. V gene TRBV27 combines with J gene TRBJ1-3; D not certain. This TCR was sampled from a man aged 35 to 55 in good health and CMV-seropositive. Sequenced input: PBMCs. As DNA, the CDR3 is TGTGCCAGCAGTTTGTCTCCCGGTTACACCATATATTTT. Protein: CASSLSPGYTIYF.